This TCR beta chain comes out of a study of chemoradiotherapy in HPV16-positive cancers. In the study overall: Candidate HPV-specific clones and shared TCR motifs came from a couple of HPV16-positive patients. Regarding the study as a whole: Non-HPV-specific T cells did not expand in tumors during treatment, whereas candidate HPV-specific clones and E7-related motifs did. HPV-specific T cells were functionally defined from only a couple of HPV16-positive patients.

Over chemoradiotherapy, repertoires were sampled more than once. Repertoires were generated with immunoSEQ multiplex PCR, while TCRdb's copy carries only in-frame clones and drops some. The sample gives about 11,000 clones, around three quarters of which show up once; roughly 2% is in the top ten. In the case of this clone: Its antigen is still unknown.

This sample was obtained from a patient who underwent chemoradiotherapy. The sequence derives from a human donor with HPV-associated anogenital cancer.

CDR3 amino acids: CASSTRDAVLTGDGYTF. Here the CDR3 DNA reads TGTGCCAGCAGCACGCGGGACGCTGTATTGACGGGGGATGGCTACACCTTC. The chain combines TRBV7-6 with TRBJ1-2, with TRBD1 as a possible D gene (5 bases). The germline V gene encodes CDR1 SGHVS and CDR2 FNYEAQ. The CDR3 extends over 17 amino acids. Trimming cost V 5 bases and J 6 bases, with 25 bases left between them. Combining the CDR3 with reference TRBV7-6 and TRBJ1-2 gives the whole variable domain GAGVSQSPRYKVTKRGQDVALRCDPISGHVSLYWYRQALGQGPEFLTYFNYEAQQDKSGLPNDRFSAERPEGSISTLTIQRTEQRDSAMYRCASSTRDAVLTGDGYTFGSGTRLTVV.